Below, 17 T cell receptor beta chains from the same sample are listed, as sequenced in a study of control samples from healthy donors and cancer patients. TCRdb's table, derived via immunoSEQ multiplex PCR, lists solely in-frame clones and lacks some. The table has about 180,000 clones, 90% seen once; the top ten hold just over 1.4%. The sequenced material came from blood. Every receptor here comes from a woman between 45 and 60 years old in good health.

The V call is TRBV11-3, the J call TRBJ1-3; D may be TRBD1 (5 bases). Trimming cost V 0 bases and J 0 bases, with 18 bases left between them. The germline V gene has CDR1 SGHNT and CDR2 YENEEA. CDR3 length: 19 residues. CDR3 region: CASSLDEGIGKNSGNTIYF. For the CDR3, the DNA is TGTGCCAGCAGCTTAGATGAGGGGATCGGGAAAAACTCTGGAAACACCATATATTTT.

The CDR3 sequence is CASRPPATEAFF. The CDR3 DNA reads as TGTGCCAGCCGCCCTCCAGCCACTGAAGCTTTCTTT. J is TRBJ1-1 and V is TRBV28; the D is unclear. From germline, CDR1 is MDHEN and CDR2 SYDVKM. The V gene lost 8 bases and the J gene lost 4 bases, with 11 bases spanning the gap. The CDR3 totals 12 residues. The variable domain in full, completed from reference TRBV28 and TRBJ1-1, reads DVKVTQSSRYLVKRTGEKVFLECVQDMDHENMFWYRQDPGLGLRLIYFSYDVKMKEKGDIPEGYSVSREKKERFSLILESASTNQTSMYLCASRPPATEAFFGQGTRLTVV.

The V and J genes are TRBV7-8 and TRBJ2-7; weak D call: TRBD1 (5 bases). Germline V lookup: CDR1 SGHVS, CDR2 FQNEAQ. V lost 3 bases and J lost 3, with 6 bases in between. This CDR3 is 12 amino acids long. In DNA, the CDR3 is TGTGCCAGCAGCTTTAGGGGCTACGAGCAGTACTTC. The encoded protein is CASSFRGYEQYF. The variable domain in full, completed from reference TRBV7-8 and TRBJ2-7, reads GAGVSQSPRYKVAKRGQDVALRCDPISGHVSLFWYQQALGQGPEFLTYFQNEAQLDKSGLPSDRFFAERPEGSVSTLKIQRTQQEDSAVYLCASSFRGYEQYFGPGTRLTVT.

The rearrangement uses TRBV18 and TRBJ1-6; 7 nucleotides align to TRBD1. Germline V gene data show CDR1 as KGHSH and CDR2 as LQKENI. V was pared by 2 bases and J by 10 bases, with 2 bases of the junction left unmatched. The CDR3 contains 13 residues. The CDR3 sequence: CASSPGTVSPLHF. The CDR3 DNA follows: TGTGCCAGCTCACCAGGGACAGTATCACCCCTCCACTTT.

The sample holds a few counts of this clone. Here the CDR3 reads CASSYDRDGRVKNTQYF. The CDR3 DNA follows: TGTGCCAGCAGTTACGATAGGGACGGGAGAGTCAAGAATACGCAGTATTTT. This chain joins TRBV6-2 or TRBV6-3 and TRBJ2-3; the D gene is possibly TRBD2 (6 bases). The CDR3 covers 17 residues. V was clipped by 2 bases and J by 7 bases, with 22 bases between them. CDR1 is MNHEY and CDR2 is SVGEGT in the germline V gene.

This clone has just one count. The chain recombines TRBV21-1 with TRBJ1-1. TRBV21-1 is flagged as a pseudogene. The CDR3 sequence is 17 residues long. CDR3: CASRAGITPSSNTEAFF. The CDR3 coding sequence is TGTGCCAGCAGAGCGGGCATAACCCCGTCGTCGAACACTGAAGCTTTCTTT.

This clone was detected only once. The V and J genes are TRBV9 and TRBJ2-5; a possible D gene is TRBD1 (6 bases). V shed 0 bases and J shed 5 bases, with 11 bases lying between them. In germline, CDR1 is SGDLS, CDR2 YYNGEE. The CDR3 sequence is 14 residues long. The CDR3 region is CASSVGWGPETQYF. As DNA, the CDR3 is TGTGCCAGCAGCGTAGGTTGGGGGCCTGAGACCCAGTACTTC. The variable domain in full, with the rest retrieved from reference TRBV9 and TRBJ2-5, is DSGVTQTPKHLITATGQRVTLRCSPRSGDLSVYWYQQSLDQGLQFLIQYYNGEERAKGNILERFSAQQFPDLHSELNLSSLELGDSALYFCASSVGWGPETQYFGPGTRLLVL.

The genes are TRBV7-2 and TRBJ1-6; possibly TRBD1 for D (6 bases). The V gene's germline CDR1 is SGHTA and CDR2 FQGNSA. Trimming pared 1 base from V and 8 bases from J, leaving 9 bases between. CDR3 length equals 14 residues. The CDR3 DNA reads as TGTGCCAGCAGCTTAGACAGGGCCCATTCACCCCTCCACTTT. Residues: CASSLDRAHSPLHF.

The rearrangement uses TRBV9 and TRBJ1-5; 8 bases match TRBD1. This CDR3 region has 15 residues. The germline V gene encodes CDR1 SGDLS and CDR2 YYNGEE. V was clipped by 2 bases and J by 7 bases; unmatched bases: 8. In nucleotides, the CDR3 is TGTGCCAGCAGCGTTACGGACAGGGCGAACCAGCCCCAGCATTTT. Its translation is CASSVTDRANQPQHF.

The V and J genes are TRBV7-3 and TRBJ2-3; the match to TRBD2 covers 8 bases. The length of the CDR3 is 17 residues. CDR1 is SGHTA and CDR2 is FQGTGA in the germline V gene. J was trimmed by 2 bases and V by 1 base; bases with no gene match: 8. CDR3 coding DNA: TGTGCCAGCAGCTTAAATCCAGCGGGGGCCCTCACAGATACGCAGTATTTT. Its translation: CASSLNPAGALTDTQYF.

V is TRBV28 and J is TRBJ2-5; 7 bases are a match to TRBD2. The V gene end was trimmed by 4 bases and the J gene end by 1 base; junction bases not matched to a gene: 12. This CDR3 is 17 amino acids long. The germline CDR1 and CDR2 sequences are MDHEN and SYDVKM. The CDR3 loop is CASSSQTSRGFQETQYF. The CDR3 bases are TGTGCCAGCAGTTCACAGACTAGCAGAGGATTCCAAGAGACCCAGTACTTC.

CDR3 protein: CASTQDRAGGNTIYF. The CDR3 nucleotides read TGTGCCAGCACCCAGGACAGGGCGGGTGGAAACACCATATATTTT. The J gene is TRBJ1-3, the V gene TRBV6-5, with 8 bases identical to TRBD1. J was trimmed by 3 bases and V by 7 bases; bases with no gene match: 8. The CDR3 is 15 amino acids. Germline CDR1 reads MNHEY; CDR2 reads SVGAGI.

This clone came up once. This rearrangement joins TRBV5-1 to TRBJ2-2; TRBD1 matches at 7 bases. The CDR3 loop spans 15 amino acids. V gave up 0 bases and J gave up 4 bases; unmatched junction bases: 3. Germline CDR1 is SGHRS and CDR2 is YFSETQ. The CDR3: CASSLAQGVTGELFF. DNA for the CDR3: TGCGCCAGCAGCTTGGCCCAGGGGGTCACCGGGGAGCTGTTTTTT. Combining the CDR3 with reference TRBV5-1 and TRBJ2-2 gives the whole variable domain KAGVTQTPRYLIKTRGQQVTLSCSPISGHRSVSWYQQTPGQGLQFLFEYFSETQRNKGNFPGRFSGRQFSNSRSEMNVSTLELGDSALYLCASSLAQGVTGELFFGEGSRLTVL.

This sequence joins TRBV7-2 and TRBJ2-3, with D possibly TRBD2 on 7 matching bases. The CDR3 covers 16 residues. Germline V gene lookup returns CDR1 SGHTA and CDR2 FQGNSA. Trimming pared 5 bases from V and 3 bases from J, leaving 18 bases between. The CDR3 nucleotides read TGTGCCAGCAGCCGGGGGCTAGGGGGGGGTACAGATACGCAGTATTTT. It is translated as CASSRGLGGGTDTQYF. The whole variable domain, remainder taken from reference TRBV7-2 and TRBJ2-3, is GAGVSQSPSNKVTEKGKDVELRCDPISGHTALYWYRQSLGQGLEFLIYFQGNSAPDKSGLPSDRFSAERTGGSVSTLTIQRTQQEDSAVYLCASSRGLGGGTDTQYFGPGTRLTVL.

This clone occurred many times. The rearrangement joins TRBV5-1 to TRBJ2-7; D might be TRBD2 (5 bases). CDR1 is SGHRS and CDR2 is YFSETQ in the germline V gene. Trimming removed 6 bases at V and 2 bases at J, with 15 bases between. This CDR3 comprises 14 residues. DNA of the CDR3: TGCGCCAGCACCGACACCGGACTTCCCTACGAGCAGTACTTC. This encodes CASTDTGLPYEQYF.

Comment on this clone: The same CDR3 is also encoded by other DNA sequences in this sample. The rearrangement uses TRBV10-3 and TRBJ1-1, with a weak D call TRBD1 (5 bases). Trimming shortened V by 0 bases and J by 4 bases, and 12 bases separated the two germline ends. Germline loops: CDR1 ENHRY, CDR2 SYGVKD. The CDR3 is 15 residues long. The CDR3 nucleotides read TGTGCCATCAGTGAGTCTAATCTAAGGGGCACTGAAGCTTTCTTT. This gives the protein CAISESNLRGTEAFF.

The chain carries TRBV27 and TRBJ1-2, with a weak D call TRBD1 (6 bases). The CDR3 is 15 residues long. Germline values: CDR1 MNHEY, CDR2 SMNVEV (reference sequence). The V end lost 2 bases, the J end lost 7 bases, and 17 bases lay between the germline ends. CDR3 loop: CASSLRPGGDFGYTF. The CDR3 DNA follows: TGTGCCAGCAGTTTACGGCCCGGGGGCGATTTTGGCTACACCTTC.